What follows are 14 T cell receptor beta chains derived from one specimen sequenced in a study of T cells in Graves' hyperthyroidism and ophthalmopathy. RNA transcripts yielded amplified TCR beta CDR3 regions. With the HTBI primer set, the TCR CDR3 went through a first round of RT-PCR. TCRdb analysed the multiplex PCR reads with MiXCR anew, one entry per CDR3 protein. The repertoire holds a few hundred thousand distinct CDR3 sequences, with approximately 17% as singletons. The sequenced material came from blood. These receptors were obtained from a man aged 18 to 29 with Graves' ophthalmopathy.

The chain carries TRBV29-1 and TRBJ2-3; 7 bases are a match to TRBD2. The V gene end was trimmed by 6 bases and the J gene end by 2 bases; junction bases not matched to a gene: 11. From germline, CDR1 is SQVTM and CDR2 ANQGSEA. The CDR3 contains 15 residues. This CDR3 is CSVGGGRAATDTQYF. The CDR3 bases are TGCAGCGTGGGGGGGGGACGGGCGGCCACAGATACGCAGTATTTT.

This rearrangement joins TRBV28 to TRBJ2-2; the match to TRBD1 covers 8 bases. The germline V gene encodes CDR1 MDHEN and CDR2 SYDVKM. The trim removed 2 bases at V and 7 bases at J, leaving 9 bases unmatched. This CDR3 region has 16 residues. The CDR3 region is CASSLPGQGSDGELFF. CDR3 DNA sequence: TGTGCCAGCAGTTTACCCGGACAGGGAAGCGACGGGGAGCTGTTTTTT.

This clonotype was picked up many times. V and J are TRBV20-1 and TRBJ2-7; 11 positions agree with TRBD1. V lost 5 bases, J lost 7 bases, and 7 bases stayed unmatched. Germline V gives CDR1 DFQATT, CDR2 SNEGSKA (reference sequence). The CDR3 sequence is 13 residues long. CDR3 amino acids: CSAPDRGQGEQYF. The CDR3 DNA sequence: TGCAGTGCTCCGGACAGGGGGCAAGGGGAGCAGTACTTC.

Concerning this clonotype itself: An end of the junction does not agree with germline; a read error may underlie this. The chain couples TRBV20-1 to TRBJ1-2; D is perhaps TRBD1 (6 bases). The CDR3 extends over 13 amino acids. CDR1 is DFQATT and CDR2 is SNEGSKA in the germline V gene (reference sequence). The CDR3: CSASRVAGAGCTF. The DNA of the CDR3 is TGCAGTGCGAGCCGGGTGGCAGGGGCTGGCTGCACCTTC.

This clonotype was counted only a few times. This sequence joins TRBV24-1 and TRBJ1-1; 8 nucleotides line up with TRBD1. Germline V gene sequence: CDR1 KGHDR, CDR2 SFDVKD. The V and J ends lost 1 base and 14 bases, in that order; junction bases with no gene match: 14. The CDR3 covers 15 residues. CDR3 sequence reads: CATSDFGGTGPQQFF. In nucleotides, the CDR3 is TGTGCCACCAGTGATTTTGGGGGGACAGGTCCACAGCAATTCTTT.

V gene TRBV19 combines with J gene TRBJ1-1; unclear D gene. The CDR3 extends over 12 amino acids. CDR1 is LNHDA and CDR2 is SQIVND in the germline V gene (reference sequence). The V gene lost 5 bases and the J gene lost 5 bases, with 9 bases spanning the gap. CDR3: CASSAYETEAFF. In DNA form, the CDR3 reads TGTGCCAGTAGTGCCTACGAAACTGAAGCTTTCTTT.

This clonotype was observed many times. J is TRBJ1-2 and V is TRBV3-1; no reliable D call. V was trimmed by 0 bases and J by 8 bases, leaving 7 bases between them. Germline V gene lookup returns CDR1 LGHDT and CDR2 YNNKEL (reference sequence). This CDR3 spans 12 amino acids. CDR3 sequence: CASSQDYRGYTF. The CDR3, as DNA: TGTGCCAGCAGCCAAGATTATCGAGGCTACACCTTC.

This clonotype was counted at least ten times. The chain joins TRBV12-3 or TRBV12-4 to TRBJ1-5; 7 nucleotides line up with TRBD1. The CDR3 sequence is 16 residues long. With 3 bases clipped from V and 4 bases from J, the junction kept 9 bases outside the gene matches. The CDR3 sequence: CASSFRGGSINQPQHF. CDR3 in DNA: TGTGCCAGCAGTTTTCGAGGGGGCTCTATAAATCAGCCCCAGCATTTT.

The rearrangement links TRBV11-2 to TRBJ1-6; no reliable D call. This CDR3 is built from 14 residues. Between the trimmed V and J ends, which lost 1 base and 6 bases, there was a span of 7 bases. Germline CDR1 and CDR2: SGHAT and FQNNGV. CDR3 residues: CASSLGIVNSPLHF. In nucleotides, the CDR3 is TGTGCCAGCAGCTTAGGAATTGTTAATTCACCCCTCCACTTT.

J is TRBJ1-6 and V is TRBV6-4; 7 bases map to TRBD1. Germline CDR1 and CDR2: MRHNA and SNTAGT. This CDR3 has 15 amino acids. V trimming: 3 bases; J trimming: 7 bases; junction bases outside the gene matches: 6. This CDR3 reads CASSEEQGRNSPLHF. CDR3 nucleotides: TGTGCCAGCAGTGAAGAACAGGGGAGGAATTCACCCCTCCACTTT.

To note about this clonotype: A much larger clone sits a single nucleotide away, making a read error possible. V gene TRBV11-1 combines with J gene TRBJ1-3; D ambiguous. Germline V gene sequence: CDR1 SGHAT, CDR2 FQDESV (reference sequence). V lost 6 bases and J 0 bases, leaving 9 bases between the germline ends. The CDR3 is 14 amino acids. This chain's CDR3 is CASSYSNSGNTIYF. DNA for the CDR3: TGTGCCAGCAGTTACAGCAACTCTGGAAACACCATATATTTT.

As DNA, the CDR3 is TGTGCCAGTAGTACGACCGGGACAGGGTTCTCCGGGGCCAACGTCCTGACTTTC. This sequence encodes CASSTTGTGFSGANVLTF. The J gene is TRBJ2-6, the V gene TRBV19; 9 positions agree with TRBD1. J lost 4 bases, V lost 4 bases, and 11 bases had no gene match. CDR1 and CDR2 from the germline V gene are LNHDA and SQIVND (reference sequence). The CDR3 has 18 residues.

V gene TRBV2 combines with J gene TRBJ1-1; D remains ambiguous. The length of the CDR3 is 13 residues. CDR1 is SNHLY, CDR2 FYNNEI, per germline. With 6 bases removed from V and 1 base from J, the gap between germline ends came to 9 bases. The chain's CDR3 is CASSHERNTEAFF. The CDR3 DNA follows: TGTGCCAGCAGCCACGAGCGGAACACTGAAGCTTTCTTT.

V is TRBV15 and J is TRBJ2-5; possibly TRBD1 for D (6 bases). The CDR3 has 14 residues. The germline V and J ends were trimmed by 5 bases and 2 bases, with 12 bases remaining between them. CDR1 is LNHNV and CDR2 is YYDKDF in the germline V gene (reference sequence). As DNA, the CDR3 is TGTGCCACCAGCCACCCGGGACAACAAGAGACCCAGTACTTC. Encoded protein: CATSHPGQQETQYF.